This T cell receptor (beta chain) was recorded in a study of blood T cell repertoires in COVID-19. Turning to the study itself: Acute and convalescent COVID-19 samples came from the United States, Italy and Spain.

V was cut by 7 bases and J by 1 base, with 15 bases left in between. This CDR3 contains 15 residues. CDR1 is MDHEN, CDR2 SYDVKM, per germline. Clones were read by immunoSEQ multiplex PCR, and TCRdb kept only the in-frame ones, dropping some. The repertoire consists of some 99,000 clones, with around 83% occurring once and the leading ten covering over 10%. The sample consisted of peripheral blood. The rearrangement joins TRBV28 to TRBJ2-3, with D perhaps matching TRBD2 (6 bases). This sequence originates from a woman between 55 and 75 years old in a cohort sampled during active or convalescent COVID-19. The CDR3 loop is CASTTPASGTDTQYF. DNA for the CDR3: TGTGCCAGCACCACCCCCGCTAGCGGCACAGATACGCAGTATTTT.